This entry lists 31 T cell receptor beta chains sequenced from one sample in a study of regulatory T cells in long-lasting Graves disease. CDR3-region Arm-PCR and iRepertoire HTBI primers produced the TCR beta libraries. TCRdb reanalysed the multiplex PCR reads using MiXCR and keeps one entry per CDR3 protein. The top ten hold more than 10% of the sample, which has roughly 510,000 distinct CDR3 sequences, about 15% seen once. Indicated time point: newly diagnosed GD, antithyroid drugs for less than 3 months. RNA isolated from PBMCs was used to make the TCR library. These data also formed part of another study, on T cells in Graves' hyperthyroidism and ophthalmopathy.

Sequencing was performed on peripheral blood mononuclear cells (PBMCs), taken at new diagnosis, from a patient treated with antithyroid drugs. These receptors were collected from a man younger than 30 with Graves disease.

This clonotype was counted at least ten times. The chain employs TRBV11-2 and TRBJ2-1; D is possibly TRBD2 (7 bases). The germline gives CDR1 SGHAT, CDR2 FQNNGV. V lost 5 bases to trimming and J lost 10 bases, with 15 bases between them. This CDR3 comprises 13 residues. This CDR3 is CASSQQWGGEQFF. Here the CDR3 DNA reads TGTGCCAGCAGCCAACAATGGGGGGGCGAGCAGTTCTTC.

This clonotype was seen at least ten times. The J gene is TRBJ2-7, the V gene TRBV20-1; D remains ambiguous. V lost 5 bases to trimming and J lost 2 bases, with 13 bases between them. The CDR3 loop spans 13 amino acids. Per germline, CDR1 DFQATT and CDR2 SNEGSKA (reference sequence). The CDR3 DNA is TGCAGTGCTCGTCTTGTGATCGCCTACGAGCAGTACTTC. Encoded protein: CSARLVIAYEQYF.

This clonotype was counted at least ten times. V usage is TRBV4-2 and J usage is TRBJ2-2; 11 nucleotides agree with TRBD2. Germline V gives CDR1 LGHNA, CDR2 YNFKEQ. The CDR3 has 14 residues. Trimming cost V 8 bases and J 5 bases; bases outside gene matches: 4. The CDR3 is CASRTSGFTGELFF. The CDR3 coding sequence is TGTGCCAGCCGGACTAGCGGGTTTACCGGGGAGCTGTTTTTT.

This clonotype was picked up many times. The chain employs TRBV2 and TRBJ2-5; 8 bases fit TRBD2. The junction had 7 bases not matched to a gene; V was cut back by 3 bases and J by 4 bases. Germline CDR1 reads SNHLY; CDR2 reads FYNNEI. The CDR3 is made up of 15 amino acids. CDR3 DNA sequence: TGTGCCAGCAGTGACTTGGCGGGAGGCGGAGAGACCCAGTACTTC. Its translation is CASSDLAGGGETQYF.

This clonotype appeared a few times. The rearrangement joins TRBV5-4 to TRBJ2-1, with 7 bases fitting TRBD2. Germline V CDR1 and CDR2: SGHNT, YYREEE (reference sequence). Losses at the gene ends were 5 bases for V and 3 bases for J; bases not matched to a gene: 11. This CDR3 is built from 16 residues. Here the CDR3 DNA reads TGTGCCAGCAGTGTTTCTAGCGGTCCACTCTACAATGAGCAGTTCTTC. This encodes CASSVSSGPLYNEQFF.

This clonotype showed up just a few times. An end of the junction differs from the germline gene, which may be a read error. This sequence joins TRBV7-3 and TRBJ2-3, with 7 bases identical to TRBD2. Germline V lookup: CDR1 SGHTA, CDR2 FQGTGA. This CDR3 comprises 15 residues. CDR3 amino acids: CASSLSGTITNTQYF. The CDR3, as DNA: TGTGCCAGCAGCTTAAGTGGGACTATCACAAATACGCAGTATTTT.

This clonotype was observed once. The rearrangement uses TRBV6-1 and TRBJ1-3; D perhaps matches TRBD1 (6 bases). V was clipped by 4 bases and J by 0 bases, with 13 bases between them. The CDR3 is 16 amino acids. Germline CDR1 MNHNS, CDR2 SASEGT. This chain's CDR3 is CASSGDTILSGNTIYF. In nucleotides, the CDR3 is TGTGCCAGCAGTGGGGACACAATCCTCTCTGGAAACACCATATATTTT.

This clonotype was recorded many times. V usage is TRBV5-1 and J usage is TRBJ2-1, with 12 bases lining up with TRBD2. The ends lost 3 bases at V and 9 bases at J; junction bases unmatched: 13. There are 17 residues in the CDR3. In germline, CDR1 is SGHRS, CDR2 YFSETQ. The CDR3 protein is CASSWGLAGQLAVEQFF. CDR3 coding DNA: TGCGCCAGCAGCTGGGGACTAGCGGGCCAACTTGCGGTTGAGCAGTTCTTC.

In its sample, this clonotype was seen many times. The chain couples TRBV7-3 to TRBJ2-3; perhaps TRBD2 as D (5 bases). Germline V lookup: CDR1 SGHTA, CDR2 FQGTGA. V was shortened by 7 bases and J by 1 base, with 12 bases between the two germline ends. This CDR3 comprises 14 residues. In DNA form, the CDR3 reads TGTGCCAGCAACCCCGGGGATGGCACAGATACGCAGTATTTT. It yields the protein CASNPGDGTDTQYF.

This clonotype appeared a few times. The V call is TRBV20-1, the J call TRBJ1-5; 8 bases are a match to TRBD1. Losses at the gene ends were 4 bases for V and 6 bases for J; bases not matched to a gene: 8. The CDR3 is 14 residues long. From germline, CDR1 is DFQATT and CDR2 SNEGSKA (reference sequence). The CDR3 nucleotides read TGCAGTGCTATTTATCAGGGGGCAGGTCAGCCCCAGCATTTT. It codes for CSAIYQGAGQPQHF.

V usage is TRBV29-1 and J usage is TRBJ2-2, with D hard to call. This CDR3 has 13 residues. With 6 bases removed from V and 5 bases from J, the gap between germline ends came to 13 bases. Germline V gene data show CDR1 as SQVTM and CDR2 as ANQGSEA. CDR3 sequence (DNA): TGCAGCGTGACCCCCTCCGGAACCGGGGAGCTGTTTTTT. This sequence encodes CSVTPSGTGELFF.

Concerning this clonotype: A much larger clone is a single base away; this may be a read error. The chain has TRBV2 and TRBJ1-1; a possible D gene is TRBD1 (6 bases). The CDR3 spans 14 residues. CDR1 is SNHLY and CDR2 is FYNNEI in the germline V gene. The CDR3 spells CASSEGHRNTEALF. DNA for the CDR3: TGTGCCAGCAGTGAGGGACATCGAAACACTGAAGCTCTCTTT.

The chain carries TRBV6-5 and TRBJ2-6; D unresolved. Deletions cut 4 bases from V and 2 bases from J, with 6 bases between. The CDR3 runs 14 residues. Germline V gene data show CDR1 as MNHEY and CDR2 as SVGAGI. As DNA, the CDR3 is TGTGCCAGCAGTTTAATTCCTGGGGCCAACGTCCTGACTTTC. It codes for CASSLIPGANVLTF.

Many counts were recorded for this clonotype. This chain joins TRBV7-3 and TRBJ2-5; 13 bases are a match to TRBD2. Germline values: CDR1 SGHTA, CDR2 FQGTGA. Unmatched junction bases numbered 2, after V lost 2 bases and J lost 5 bases. CDR3 length: 15 residues. CDR3 sequence: CASSLGTSGTETQYF. CDR3 coding DNA: TGTGCCAGCAGCTTAGGGACTAGCGGGACGGAGACCCAGTACTTC. Based on the CDR3 plus reference TRBV7-3 and TRBJ2-5, the full variable domain is GAGVSQTPSNKVTEKGKYVELRCDPISGHTALYWYRQSLGQGPEFLIYFQGTGAADDSGLPNDRFFAVRPEGSVSTLKIQRTERGDSAVYLCASSLGTSGTETQYFGPGTRLLVL.

This chain links TRBV19 with TRBJ2-3; 9 positions agree with TRBD1. J was trimmed by 2 bases and V by 4 bases; bases with no gene match: 7. The CDR3 runs to 16 residues. Germline CDR1 reads LNHDA; CDR2 reads SQIVND (reference sequence). In nucleotides, the CDR3 is TGTGCCAGTAGTACCCGGGACAGGGAAACCACAGATACGCAGTATTTT. It codes for CASSTRDRETTDTQYF.

This clonotype appeared a few times. The genes are TRBV6-1 and TRBJ2-7; D is possibly TRBD1 (5 bases). The CDR3 totals 13 residues. V lost 3 bases to trimming and J lost 3 bases, with 9 bases between them. Germline values: CDR1 MNHNS, CDR2 SASEGT. The chain's CDR3 is CASSDTGIYEQYF. Written as DNA, the CDR3 is TGTGCCAGCAGTGACACAGGAATCTACGAGCAGTACTTC.

This clonotype was found many times. The chain has TRBV10-3 and TRBJ2-1; D ambiguous. Germline lookup yields CDR1 ENHRY and CDR2 SYGVKD. CDR3 size: 14 residues. With 6 bases removed from V and 4 bases from J, the gap between germline ends came to 13 bases. The CDR3 DNA is TGTGCCATCAGATATTCGGACCTATACAATGAGCAGTTCTTC. This codes for CAIRYSDLYNEQFF.

The V gene is TRBV9, the J gene TRBJ2-1; D is perhaps TRBD1 (5 bases). The ends were cut back, 0 bases at V and 2 bases at J, with 12 bases in the middle. The CDR3 is made up of 16 amino acids. Germline V CDR1 and CDR2: SGDLS, YYNGEE. The CDR3 nucleotides are TGTGCCAGCAGCGTAGATTTGGACAAGCCCTACAATGAGCAGTTCTTC. Its protein is CASSVDLDKPYNEQFF.

The CDR3 sequence: CASSPAPGTGTDTQYF. For the CDR3, the DNA is TGTGCCAGCAGCCCCGCCCCTGGGACAGGGACAGATACGCAGTATTTT. V is TRBV6-1 and J is TRBJ2-3; 9 bases agree with TRBD1. Losses at the gene ends were 6 bases for V and 3 bases for J; bases not matched to a gene: 10. The germline V gene encodes CDR1 MNHNS and CDR2 SASEGT. The length of the CDR3 is 16 residues.

This clonotype was seen a handful of times. The chain uses TRBV9 and TRBJ2-3; 11 bases are shared with TRBD2. This CDR3 spans 17 amino acids. J was trimmed by 6 bases and V by 3 bases; bases with no gene match: 12. Germline V gene sequence: CDR1 SGDLS, CDR2 YYNGEE. CDR3 region: CASSAPIAGGPADTQYF. CDR3 bases: TGTGCCAGCAGCGCCCCCATAGCGGGAGGGCCGGCGGATACGCAGTATTTT.

This clonotype was seen only once. This chain connects TRBV5-1 to TRBJ1-2, with TRBD1 matching 11 bases. The length of the CDR3 is 13 residues. Germline-derived CDR1 and CDR2 are SGHRS and YFSETQ. J gave up 6 bases and V 3 bases, and 1 base lay outside the gene matches. Here the CDR3 DNA reads TGCGCCAGCAGCTGGGGACAGGGGGATGGCTACACCTTC. As protein: CASSWGQGDGYTF.

There are a few counts of this clonotype. The chain is built from TRBV20-1 and TRBJ1-6, with D tentatively TRBD1 (5 bases). The CDR3 has 14 amino acids. V lost 1 base, J lost 6 bases, and 10 bases lay in between. Looked up from germline, CDR1 is DFQATT and CDR2 is SNEGSKA (reference sequence). This chain's CDR3 is CSARVRTINSPLHF. In nucleotides, the CDR3 is TGCAGTGCTAGAGTGAGGACAATTAATTCACCCCTCCACTTT.

In its sample, this clonotype was seen many times. This sequence joins TRBV27 and TRBJ2-1, with D possibly TRBD1 on 5 matching bases. V was cut by 4 bases and J by 1 base, with 11 bases left in between. This CDR3 spans 15 amino acids. CDR1 and CDR2 (germline): MNHEY, SMNVEV (reference sequence). CDR3 in amino acids: CASSYIGESYNEQFF. The DNA for the CDR3 is TGTGCCAGCAGTTACATAGGGGAATCCTACAATGAGCAGTTCTTC.

This sequence joins TRBV9 and TRBJ2-3; possibly TRBD1 for D (6 bases). Germline V gene lookup returns CDR1 SGDLS and CDR2 YYNGEE. The V end lost 4 bases, the J end lost 4 bases, and 16 bases lay between the germline ends. The CDR3 is 15 residues long. CDR3 nucleotides: TGTGCCAGCAGCTTCACTCAGGGGTCACCAGATACGCAGTATTTT. Translating gives CASSFTQGSPDTQYF.

In its sample, this clonotype was seen a few times. The genes are TRBV9 and TRBJ2-6; 7 bases map to TRBD2. CDR1 and CDR2 from the germline V gene are SGDLS and YYNGEE. This CDR3 is 17 amino acids long. After removal of 4 bases from V and 2 bases from J, the junction contained 9 bases not matched to a gene. The CDR3 region is CASSRRAGDTGANVLTF. The CDR3 nucleotides are TGTGCCAGCAGCCGTCGGGCGGGAGACACTGGGGCCAACGTCCTGACTTTC.

V is TRBV20-1 and J is TRBJ2-7, with 7 nucleotides matching TRBD2. CDR1 DFQATT and CDR2 SNEGSKA come from the germline V gene (reference sequence). Trimming cost V 5 bases and J 3 bases; bases outside gene matches: 16. This CDR3 is built from 16 residues. The CDR3 DNA reads as TGCAGTGCTGTACGGGAAACCGGGACTATCGTCTACGAGCAGTACTTC. Translation gives CSAVRETGTIVYEQYF.

This clonotype showed up many times. The chain is built from TRBV7-9 and TRBJ1-2, with a tentative D call TRBD1 (5 bases). Trimming pared 3 bases from V and 1 base from J, leaving 9 bases between. The CDR3 covers 14 residues. Per germline, CDR1 SEHNR and CDR2 FQNEAQ (reference sequence). CDR3 amino acids: CASSLGGSNYGYTF. The CDR3 nucleotides read TGTGCCAGCAGCTTGGGGGGGAGTAACTATGGCTACACCTTC.

In DNA, the CDR3 is TGTGCCTGGAGTGTACGGGACAGGGGGGGCGAGCAGTACTTC. It translates to CAWSVRDRGGEQYF. The J gene is TRBJ2-7, the V gene TRBV30, with TRBD1 identical over 11 bases. CDR1 is GTSNPN, CDR2 SVGIG, per germline (reference sequence). This CDR3 comprises 14 residues. J gave up 6 bases and V 0 bases, and 4 bases lay outside the gene matches.

The chain combines TRBV20-1 with TRBJ1-2; the D gene is possibly TRBD1 (6 bases). Germline values: CDR1 DFQATT, CDR2 SNEGSKA (reference sequence). The CDR3 is 14 residues long. V was cut by 2 bases and J by 2 bases, with 12 bases left in between. CDR3 bases: TGCAGTGCTAGATCGTCAGGGGAGAACTATGGCTACACCTTC. Translation gives CSARSSGENYGYTF.

This clonotype was detected many times. The gene calls are TRBV6-1 and TRBJ2-1; 9 bases align to TRBD1. V was pared by 6 bases and J by 8 bases, with 14 bases of the junction left unmatched. The germline V gene has CDR1 MNHNS and CDR2 SASEGT. The CDR3 loop spans 16 amino acids. The CDR3 protein is CASSPPVGTGFHEQFF. The CDR3 DNA sequence: TGTGCCAGCAGCCCCCCGGTGGGGACAGGGTTCCATGAGCAGTTCTTC.

The gene calls are TRBV5-1 and TRBJ2-5; no firm D call. The CDR3 covers 14 residues. Germline assignment: CDR1 SGHRS and CDR2 YFSETQ. The V end was cut by 3 bases, the J end by 2 bases, with 11 bases between. This CDR3 reads CASSYTHRQETQYF. The DNA of the CDR3 is TGCGCCAGCAGCTACACACACAGACAAGAGACCCAGTACTTC.